Following are 20 T cell receptor beta chains from one sample sequenced in a study of cytomegalovirus exposure and HLA in healthy donors. Researchers ran the PCR with 60 Vbeta and 13 Jbeta primers. Assay used: immunoSEQ multiplex PCR; TCRdb lists only in-frame clones, some missing. The profile covers 250,000 to 300,000 clones, with around nine tenths appearing a single time and 1.5% to 2% taken by the ten largest. Sequenced input: PBMCs. The receptors were sampled from a girl aged 2 to 9 in good health and CMV-seronegative.

V gene TRBV9 combines with J gene TRBJ1-1, with 8 bases matching TRBD1. CDR1 and CDR2 (germline): SGDLS, YYNGEE. With V trimmed by 6 bases and J by 3 bases, 10 bases remained unmatched. The CDR3 has 15 amino acids. The CDR3 region is CASTPTGGGDTEAFF. CDR3 bases: TGTGCCAGCACCCCCACAGGGGGAGGGGACACTGAAGCTTTCTTT. Full variable domain (remainder filled in from reference TRBV9 and TRBJ1-1): DSGVTQTPKHLITATGQRVTLRCSPRSGDLSVYWYQQSLDQGLQFLIQYYNGEERAKGNILERFSAQQFPDLHSELNLSSLELGDSALYFCASTPTGGGDTEAFFGQGTRLTVV.

This clone appeared a few times. The V and J genes are TRBV11-2 and TRBJ1-1, with D maybe TRBD1 (6 bases). The CDR3 is 18 amino acids. Trimming cost V 1 base and J 0 bases, with 18 bases left between them. CDR1 is SGHAT, CDR2 FQNNGV, per germline. The CDR3 region is CASSLALPTTGLNTEAFF. CDR3 coding DNA: TGTGCCAGCAGCTTAGCCCTCCCCACTACAGGGTTGAACACTGAAGCTTTCTTT.

This chain connects TRBV5-1 to TRBJ2-7; 8 nucleotides match TRBD2. The CDR3 spans 15 residues. Germline trimming cut 2 bases from V and 0 bases from J; bases unmatched to any gene: 4. Germline V lookup: CDR1 SGHRS, CDR2 YFSETQ. The CDR3 here is CASSLTSGRSYEQYF. DNA for the CDR3: TGCGCCAGCAGCTTAACTAGCGGCCGCTCCTACGAGCAGTACTTC.

The chain employs TRBV28 and TRBJ1-2; the match to TRBD1 covers 8 bases. The CDR3 covers 14 residues. Trimming removed 2 bases from V and 6 bases from J; junction bases left unmatched: 5. Germline V gene sequence: CDR1 MDHEN, CDR2 SYDVKM. CDR3 nucleotide sequence: TGTGCCAGCAGTTTAACAGGGGGGGGAGATGGCTACACCTTC. Residues: CASSLTGGGDGYTF.

The chain joins TRBV5-4 to TRBJ2-1, with 8 bases identical to TRBD1. V lost 4 bases, J lost 4 bases, and 10 bases stayed unmatched. CDR3 length: 16 residues. CDR1 SGHNT and CDR2 YYREEE come from the germline V gene (reference sequence). The CDR3 protein is CASSLTDRVRYNEQFF. CDR3 in DNA: TGTGCCAGCAGCCTAACGGACAGGGTAAGGTACAATGAGCAGTTCTTC.

This clone came up once. The V gene is TRBV5-1, the J gene TRBJ2-1; 14 bases fit TRBD2. Germline V gene sequence: CDR1 SGHRS, CDR2 YFSETQ. V lost 4 bases to trimming and J lost 10 bases; unmatched junction nucleotides: 7. The CDR3 contains 15 residues. CDR3 DNA sequence: TGCGCCAGCAGCCCGGGACTAGCGGGGGCCTTGGAGCAGTTCTTC. Translating gives CASSPGLAGALEQFF.

V gene TRBV13 combines with J gene TRBJ2-7, with D perhaps matching TRBD2 (6 bases). The CDR3 spans 13 residues. CDR1 is PRHDT and CDR2 is FYEKMQ in the germline V gene (reference sequence). Trimming took 7 bases from V and 2 from J, leaving 12 bases between them. Here the CDR3 reads CASTSGFTYEQYF. The CDR3 region has the DNA TGTGCCAGCACCAGCGGGTTTACCTACGAGCAGTACTTC.

A word on this clone: This CDR3 is missing its conserved last phenylalanine or tryptophan, likely due to a read error. The CDR3 loop reads CASSRTKVEYSGGVNTGELFS. For the CDR3, the DNA is TGCGCCAGCAGCCGGACCAAAGTGGAATACTCGGGGGGGGTCAACACCGGGGAGCTGTTTTCT. J is TRBJ2-2 and V is TRBV4-1; 8 bases are shared with TRBD2. This CDR3 has 21 residues. The junction had 21 bases not matched to a gene; V was cut back by 4 bases and J by 2 bases. CDR1 and CDR2 (germline): MGHRA, YSYEKL.

The rearrangement links TRBV5-6 to TRBJ2-7, with 8 bases fitting TRBD2. The junction had 6 bases not matched to a gene; V was cut back by 4 bases and J by 0 bases. CDR1 and CDR2 (germline): SGHDT, YYEEEE. This CDR3 comprises 15 residues. The CDR3 here is CASSREGTSSYEQYF. The CDR3 DNA sequence: TGTGCCAGCAGCCGGGAGGGTACGAGCTCCTACGAGCAGTACTTC.

CDR3 DNA: TGTGCCAGCATTCCCGCGGGGGGAGCCACCGGGGAGCTGTTTTTT. Protein sequence: CASIPAGGATGELFF. This chain joins TRBV2 and TRBJ2-2, with 8 bases that match TRBD2. CDR1 is SNHLY and CDR2 is FYNNEI in the germline V gene. This CDR3 has 15 residues. The trim removed 7 bases at V and 4 bases at J, leaving 8 bases unmatched. Supplemented by reference TRBV2 and TRBJ2-2, the full variable domain reads EPEVTQTPSHQVTQMGQEVILRCVPISNHLYFYWYRQILGQKVEFLVSFYNNEISEKSEIFDDQFSVERPDGSNFTLKIRSTKLEDSAMYFCASIPAGGATGELFFGEGSRLTVL.

The V gene is TRBV5-8, the J gene TRBJ1-2, with D unresolved. The germline CDR1 and CDR2 sequences are SGHTS and YDEGEE. Deletions cut 3 bases from V and 4 bases from J, with 13 bases between. This CDR3 is 14 amino acids long. The CDR3: CASSSGERAYGYTF. Here the CDR3 DNA reads TGTGCCAGCAGCTCAGGCGAGCGGGCCTATGGCTACACCTTC.

The chain links TRBV5-4 to TRBJ2-1, with D tentatively TRBD2 (6 bases). This CDR3 is 15 amino acids long. Trimming pared 2 bases from V and 2 bases from J, leaving 11 bases between. CDR1 is SGHNT, CDR2 YYREEE, per germline (reference sequence). CDR3 sequence (DNA): TGTGCCAGCAGCTTCGTAGCGGAAACCTACAATGAGCAGTTCTTC. Amino acids: CASSFVAETYNEQFF.

The J gene is TRBJ1-1, the V gene TRBV5-4; perhaps TRBD1 as D (5 bases). The V end was cut by 0 bases, the J end by 0 bases, with 15 bases between. This CDR3 spans 17 amino acids. Germline CDR1 and CDR2: SGHNT and YYREEE (reference sequence). CDR3 sequence (DNA): TGTGCCAGCAGCTTGGAGGGCAGGGCGACCATGAACACTGAAGCTTTCTTT. Its translation: CASSLEGRATMNTEAFF.

In its sample, this clone was seen once. The J gene is TRBJ1-1, the V gene TRBV23-1; TRBD1 agrees at 8 bases. TRBV23-1 is an open reading frame, and its role is uncertain. After removal of 4 bases from V and 5 bases from J, the junction contained 12 bases not matched to a gene. CDR3 length: 16 amino acids. CDR3 amino acids: CASSRGVLGTGTEAFF. The CDR3, as DNA: TGCGCCAGCAGTCGCGGTGTGTTGGGGACAGGTACTGAAGCTTTCTTT.

This clone has just one count. V usage is TRBV5-4 and J usage is TRBJ1-4; the D is unclear. Trimming cost V 4 bases and J 7 bases, with 8 bases left between them. Looked up from germline, CDR1 is SGHNT and CDR2 is YYREEE (reference sequence). The CDR3 contains 12 residues. This chain's CDR3 is CASSRGGEKLFF. The CDR3 nucleotides read TGTGCCAGCAGCCGCGGCGGTGAAAAACTGTTTTTT. Drawing the rest from reference TRBV5-4 and TRBJ1-4, the complete variable domain is ETGVTQSPTHLIKTRGQQVTLRCSSQSGHNTVSWYQQALGQGPQFIFQYYREEENGRGNFPPRFSGLQFPNYSSELNVNALELDDSALYLCASSRGGEKLFFGSGTQLSVL.

This clone is a singleton in its sample. The CDR3 nucleotides are TGTGCCAGCAGCTGGACTAGCGGGGGGGGGACGTCCTACGAGCAGTACTTC. Amino acid sequence: CASSWTSGGGTSYEQYF. The chain combines TRBV7-8 with TRBJ2-7, with 15 bases fitting TRBD2. From germline, CDR1 is SGHVS and CDR2 FQNEAQ. Trimming cost V 4 bases and J 1 base; bases outside gene matches: 5. This CDR3 comprises 17 residues. Based on the CDR3 plus reference TRBV7-8 and TRBJ2-7, the full variable domain is GAGVSQSPRYKVAKRGQDVALRCDPISGHVSLFWYQQALGQGPEFLTYFQNEAQLDKSGLPSDRFFAERPEGSVSTLKIQRTQQEDSAVYLCASSWTSGGGTSYEQYFGPGTRLTVT.

The rearrangement links TRBV25-1 to TRBJ2-1; 10 nucleotides agree with TRBD2. Per the germline V gene, CDR1 is MGHDK and CDR2 is SYGVNS. This CDR3 region has 15 residues. After removal of 6 bases from V and 3 bases from J, the junction contained 5 bases not matched to a gene. CDR3 coding DNA: TGTGCCAGCAGCTTGTTAGCGGGGGGCTACAATGAGCAGTTCTTC. It codes for CASSLLAGGYNEQFF.

CDR3 sequence (DNA): TGTGCCAGCAGCCAAGGTGGGACAGCCGAAGAAAAACTGTTTTTT. This encodes CASSQGGTAEEKLFF. The rearrangement joins TRBV4-2 to TRBJ1-4, with TRBD1 matching over 7 bases. With V trimmed by 1 base and J by 8 bases, 7 bases remained unmatched. Looked up from germline, CDR1 is LGHNA and CDR2 is YNFKEQ. The CDR3 totals 15 residues.

The chain uses TRBV7-8 and TRBJ2-5; D may be TRBD1 (6 bases). CDR3 length: 13 residues. Germline-derived CDR1 and CDR2 are SGHVS and FQNEAQ. CDR3 in amino acids: CATAGDNQETQYF. The CDR3 bases are TGTGCTACAGCTGGGGACAACCAAGAGACCCAGTACTTC. Combining the CDR3 with reference TRBV7-8 and TRBJ2-5 gives the whole variable domain GAGVSQSPRYKVAKRGQDVALRCDPISGHVSLFWYQQALGQGPEFLTYFQNEAQLDKSGLPSDRFFAERPEGSVSTLKIQRTQQEDSAVYLCATAGDNQETQYFGPGTRLLVL.

The chain recombines TRBV30 with TRBJ1-1; a weak D match, TRBD1 (5 bases). V gave up 0 bases and J gave up 10 bases, with 18 bases separating them. From germline, CDR1 is GTSNPN and CDR2 SVGIG (reference sequence). CDR3 size: 14 residues. CDR3 DNA sequence: TGTGCCTGGAGTGTGAGTTCGGGGGACGGGGGAGCTTTCTTT. It is translated as CAWSVSSGDGGAFF.